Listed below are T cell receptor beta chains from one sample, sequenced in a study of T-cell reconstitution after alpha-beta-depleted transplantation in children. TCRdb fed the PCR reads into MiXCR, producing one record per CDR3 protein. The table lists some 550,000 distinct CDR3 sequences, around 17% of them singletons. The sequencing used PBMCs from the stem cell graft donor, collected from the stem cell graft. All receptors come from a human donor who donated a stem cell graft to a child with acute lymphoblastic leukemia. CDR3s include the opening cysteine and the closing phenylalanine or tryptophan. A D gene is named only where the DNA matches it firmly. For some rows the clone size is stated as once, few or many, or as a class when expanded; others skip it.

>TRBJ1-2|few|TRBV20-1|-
TGCAGTGCTAGAGATCATGAGGGGCCCTATGGCTACACCTTC
CSARDHEGPYGYTF
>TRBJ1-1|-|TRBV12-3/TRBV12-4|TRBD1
TGTGCCAGCAGTACGCGTGGGGACAGGCGGGACACTGAAGCTTTCTTT
CASSTRGDRRDTEAFF
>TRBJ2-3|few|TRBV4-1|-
TGCGCCAGCAGCCCGTTATTCCGCGGAGATACGCAGTATTTT
CASSPLFRGDTQYF
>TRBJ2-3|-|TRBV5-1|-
TGCGCCAGCAGCTTGGTCAGCGTTCGCACAGATACGCAGTATTTT
CASSLVSVRTDTQYF
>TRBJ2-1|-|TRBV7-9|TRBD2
TGTGCCAGCAGCCCCGGGACTAGCGGGCACAATGAGCAGTTCTTC
CASSPGTSGHNEQFF
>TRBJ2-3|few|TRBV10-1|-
TGCGCCAGCAGCGGACATCTCACAGATACGCAGTATTTT
CASSGHLTDTQYF
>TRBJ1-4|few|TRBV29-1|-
TGCAGCGTAGGAACAGCTAATAATGAAAAACTGTTTTTT
CSVGTANNEKLFF
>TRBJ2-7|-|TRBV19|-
TGTGCCAGTAGTGGGGCAGACTACGAGCAGTACTTC
CASSGADYEQYF
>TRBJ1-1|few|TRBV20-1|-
TGCAGTGCTAGGGTTGCCCCAGGACAGCCAGCCCTCGGGATGACTGAAGCTTTCTTT
CSARVAPGQPALGMTEAFF
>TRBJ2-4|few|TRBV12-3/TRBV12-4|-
TGTGCCAGCGGACCTAGGGGAAACATTCAGTACTTC
CASGPRGNIQYF
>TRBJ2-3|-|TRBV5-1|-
TGCGCCAGCCGCGGGCAGAACCTCAGAGCAGATACGCAGTATTTT
CASRGQNLRADTQYF
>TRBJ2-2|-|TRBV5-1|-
TGCGCCAGCAGCTTGGTACAAGAGCACACCGGGGAGCTGTTTTTT
CASSLVQEHTGELFF
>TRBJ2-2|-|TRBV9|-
TGTGCCAGCAGCGTAGGTGCAAGTTCGGCCGGGGAGCTGTTTTTT
CASSVGASSAGELFF
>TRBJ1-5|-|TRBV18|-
TGTGCCAGCTCAGGGGCAGATCAGCCCCAGCATTTT
CASSGADQPQHF
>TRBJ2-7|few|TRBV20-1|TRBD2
TGCAGTGCTCCCCGCTCCGGGGGGCTAGCGGGTGACGAGCAGTACTTC
CSAPRSGGLAGDEQYF
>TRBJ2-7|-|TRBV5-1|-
TGCGCCAGCAGCTTGAACCTACAGGCCCGCGGCTCCTACGAGCAGTACTTC
CASSLNLQARGSYEQYF
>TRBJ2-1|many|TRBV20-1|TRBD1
TGCAGTGCTACCTCTCGGGACAGGGGGACTGAGCAGTTCTTC
CSATSRDRGTEQFF
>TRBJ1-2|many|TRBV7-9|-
TGTGCCAGCAGCTTCGGTTATGGCTACACCTTC
CASSFGYGYTF
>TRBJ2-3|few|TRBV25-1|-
TGTGCCAGCAGTCCCCCAGGCGGGGCTAGCACAGATACGCAGTATTTT
CASSPPGGASTDTQYF
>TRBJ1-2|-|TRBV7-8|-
TGTGCCAGCAGCCCAGCCCCCAGAGGAGGCTACACCTTC
CASSPAPRGGYTF
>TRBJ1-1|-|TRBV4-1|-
TGCGCCAGCAGCCAAGCGGGACACAAGAACACTGAAGCTTTCTTT
CASSQAGHKNTEAFF
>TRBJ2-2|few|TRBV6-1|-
TGTGCCAGTAGATGGTCTTACACCGGGGAGCTGTTTTTT
CASRWSYTGELFF
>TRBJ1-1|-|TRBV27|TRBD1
TGTGCCAGCAGAATAGGGACAGTCAACACTGAAGCTTTCTTT
CASRIGTVNTEAFF
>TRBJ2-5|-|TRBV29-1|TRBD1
TGCAGCGTTGCCGGACAGGCTCAAGAGACCCAGTACTTC
CSVAGQAQETQYF
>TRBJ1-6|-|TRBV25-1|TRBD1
TGTGCCAGCAGTGAGACAGGGGGGATTTCACCCCTCCACTTT
CASSETGGISPLHF
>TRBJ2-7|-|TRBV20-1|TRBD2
TGCAGTGCTAGAGGTAGGGCTAGCGGGATGGACGAGCAGTACTTC
CSARGRASGMDEQYF
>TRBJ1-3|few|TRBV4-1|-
TGCGCCAGCAGCCAAGGTCTTGGGGCTGGAAACACCATATATTTT
CASSQGLGAGNTIYF
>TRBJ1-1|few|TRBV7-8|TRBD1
TGTGCCAGCAACAGGGGGAACACTGAAGCTTTCTTT
CASNRGNTEAFF
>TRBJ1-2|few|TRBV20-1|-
TGCAGTGCCAAAGAGGGGAGAGCCTATGGCTACACCTTC
CSAKEGRAYGYTF
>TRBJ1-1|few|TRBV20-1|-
TGCAGTGCTAGTGATTTAAAGGGGGCTGAAGCTTTCTTT
CSASDLKGAEAFF
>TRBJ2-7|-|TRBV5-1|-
TGCGCCAGCAGTATGGGGACGGGCGAGCAGTACTTC
CASSMGTGEQYF
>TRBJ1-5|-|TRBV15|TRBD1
TGTGCCACCGGGACAGGGTGGAATCAGCCCCAGCATTTT
CATGTGWNQPQHF